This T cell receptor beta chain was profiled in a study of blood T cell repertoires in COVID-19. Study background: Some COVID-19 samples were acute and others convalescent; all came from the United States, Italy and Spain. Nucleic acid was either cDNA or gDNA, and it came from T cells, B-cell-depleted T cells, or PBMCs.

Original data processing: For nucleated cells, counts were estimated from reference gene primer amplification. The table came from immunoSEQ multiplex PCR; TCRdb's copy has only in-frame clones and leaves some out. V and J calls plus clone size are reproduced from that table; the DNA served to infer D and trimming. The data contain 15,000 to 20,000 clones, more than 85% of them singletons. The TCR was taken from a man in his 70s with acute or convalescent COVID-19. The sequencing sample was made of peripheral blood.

In DNA form, the CDR3 reads TGCGCCAGCACGATTACCGGGACAGGGAACACTGAAGCTTTCTTT. Protein sequence: CASTITGTGNTEAFF. The chain couples TRBV5-1 to TRBJ1-1; TRBD1 aligns across 8 bases. V lost 6 bases and J lost 1; bases outside the gene matches: 8. The CDR3 spans 15 residues. Germline CDR1 and CDR2: SGHRS and YFSETQ.